What follows are 17 T cell receptor beta chains derived from one specimen sequenced in a study of breast tumors, draining lymph nodes, adjacent tissues. A single record per CDR3 protein comes from TCRdb applying MiXCR to the multiplex PCR reads. The table has about 89,000 distinct CDR3 sequences, 25% to 35% seen once. Axillary draining lymph nodes of breast cancer patients supplied the node samples. The source material was axillary lymph node tissue. Source of these receptors: a female donor with breast cancer. Some clones in this sample may be carry-over from other donors' samples.

The table lists this clonotype with many counts. V usage is TRBV15 and J usage is TRBJ2-3; 9 nucleotides match TRBD2. The CDR3 is 17 residues long. The germline gives CDR1 LNHNV, CDR2 YYDKDF (reference sequence). With 3 bases clipped from V and 0 bases from J, the junction kept 7 bases outside the gene matches. The CDR3 reads CATSRPSSGVSTDTQYF. For the CDR3, the DNA is TGTGCCACCAGCAGGCCCTCTAGCGGGGTTAGCACAGATACGCAGTATTTT.

This rearrangement joins TRBV20-1 to TRBJ2-7; the match to TRBD2 covers 7 bases. The CDR3 consists of 15 residues. V was pared by 4 bases and J by 3 bases, with 12 bases of the junction left unmatched. The germline V gene has CDR1 DFQATT and CDR2 SNEGSKA (reference sequence). CDR3 residues: CSATPSSGHNYEQYF. The CDR3 DNA sequence: TGCAGTGCTACCCCCTCTAGCGGACATAACTACGAGCAGTACTTC.

This clonotype was recorded a few times. A much larger clone differs from this one at a single base, so this may be a read error. The rearrangement joins TRBV5-4 to TRBJ1-2; unclear D gene. This CDR3 comprises 12 residues. Germline-derived CDR1 and CDR2 are SGHNT and YYREEE (reference sequence). DNA of the CDR3: TGTGCCAGCAGCCCGGGAGCCCATGGCTACGCCTTC. This translates into CASSPGAHGYAF.

This clonotype was detected many times. The chain has TRBV7-8 and TRBJ2-7; D remains unclear. CDR3 length: 14 residues. The germline V and J ends were trimmed by 5 bases and 2 bases, with 13 bases remaining between them. Germline values: CDR1 SGHVS, CDR2 FQNEAQ. The CDR3 here is CASSLILGTYEQYF. CDR3 coding DNA: TGTGCCAGCAGCCTTATCCTAGGGACCTACGAGCAGTACTTC.

This clonotype is deemed medium-sized. The chain joins TRBV4-3 to TRBJ2-5; 8 nucleotides align to TRBD1. The germline gives CDR1 LGHNA, CDR2 YSLEER. The V and J ends lost 0 bases and 3 bases, in that order; junction bases with no gene match: 3. The CDR3 has 15 residues. The CDR3 DNA follows: TGCGCCAGCAGCCAAGAGGGGACAGGAAAAGAGACCCAGTACTTC. The encoded protein is CASSQEGTGKETQYF.

In its sample, this clonotype was seen many times. The chain links TRBV7-3 to TRBJ2-6; D unclear. CDR1 and CDR2 (germline): SGHTA, FQGTGA. Trimming removed 5 bases from V and 0 bases from J, with 8 bases in between. This CDR3 has 15 residues. The CDR3 is CASSGPYSGANVLTF. DNA for the CDR3: TGTGCCAGCAGCGGACCTTACTCTGGGGCCAACGTCCTGACTTTC.

The chain couples TRBV19 to TRBJ1-1, with D perhaps TRBD1 (5 bases). Trimming removed 11 bases from V and 7 bases from J, with 11 bases in between. The CDR3 loop spans 10 amino acids. Germline assignment: CDR1 LNHDA and CDR2 SQIVND (reference sequence). CDR3 DNA sequence: TGTGCCTCCGGACACTATGAAGCTTTCTTT. This codes for CASGHYEAFF.

By share of the sample, this clonotype is medium-sized. The chain couples TRBV15 to TRBJ1-6; 11 bases are shared with TRBD1. The CDR3 is 15 residues long. V lost 5 bases, J lost 9 bases, and 6 bases stayed unmatched. Germline CDR1 is LNHNV and CDR2 is YYDKDF (reference sequence). The CDR3 loop is CATSEDRGHGSPLHF. DNA of the CDR3: TGTGCCACCAGCGAGGACAGGGGGCACGGTTCACCCCTCCACTTT.

The table lists this clonotype with many counts. The CDR3 bases are TGTGCCAGCAGCGTAGCTGTTGCACAAGAGACCCAGTACTTC. It yields the protein CASSVAVAQETQYF. V usage is TRBV9 and J usage is TRBJ2-5; D unresolved. The germline V gene has CDR1 SGDLS and CDR2 YYNGEE. This CDR3 is built from 14 residues. Trimming cost V 0 bases and J 2 bases, with 8 bases left between them.

This clonotype was detected ten times or more. The chain carries TRBV3-1 and TRBJ1-2, with D uncertain. The length of the CDR3 is 16 residues. Germline CDR1 is LGHDT and CDR2 is YNNKEL (reference sequence). V lost 5 bases, J lost 0 bases, and 16 bases lay in between. As DNA, the CDR3 is TGTGCCAGCAGCGGCAGAGGTATGGGCTCTAACTATGGCTACACCTTC. Translated: CASSGRGMGSNYGYTF.

This clonotype appeared many times. A much larger clone differs from this one at a single base, so this may be a read error. This chain joins TRBV12-3 or TRBV12-4 and TRBJ2-7; D not certain. The CDR3 extends over 12 amino acids. CDR3 sequence (DNA): TGTGCCAGCAAGGACGACTCCTACGAGCAGCACTTC. Protein sequence: CASKDDSYEQHF.

Comment on this clonotype: A clone one base away is much larger, so this may be a read error. The chain recombines TRBV20-1 with TRBJ1-1; D is unresolved. The CDR3 loop spans 11 amino acids. Per germline, CDR1 DFQATT and CDR2 SNEGSKA (reference sequence). The CDR3 sequence is CSAETNTEASF. DNA for the CDR3: TGCAGTGCCGAAACCAACACTGAAGCTTCCTTT.

There are many counts of this clonotype. Since a much larger clone is just one base distant, this may be a read error. This sequence joins TRBV7-6 and TRBJ1-2, with 7 bases lining up with TRBD1. This CDR3 is 15 amino acids long. CDR1 SGHVS and CDR2 FNYEAQ come from the germline V gene. CDR3 nucleotide sequence: TGTGCCAGCAGCTTATCGCCCGACAGGGACTATGGCTACCCCTTC. Translated, it gives CASSLSPDRDYGYPF.

This clonotype was observed at least ten times. V usage is TRBV9 and J usage is TRBJ2-1; no clear D. CDR3 length: 13 residues. Germline values: CDR1 SGDLS, CDR2 YYNGEE. Trimming pared 3 bases from V and 4 bases from J, leaving 8 bases between. Here the CDR3 DNA reads TGTGCCAGCAGCGGGGCCCCATACAATGAGCAGTTCTTC. It is translated as CASSGAPYNEQFF.

This clonotype has a single count. Here the CDR3 reads CATSDLQGSGRGSTGELFF. In DNA, the CDR3 is TGTGCCACCAGTGATTTGCAGGGTAGCGGGAGGGGCTCCACCGGGGAGCTGTTTTTT. The genes are TRBV24-1 and TRBJ2-2; 11 bases map to TRBD2. J lost 4 bases, V lost 0 bases, and 9 bases had no gene match. Germline values: CDR1 KGHDR, CDR2 SFDVKD. CDR3 length: 19 amino acids.

Concerning this clonotype itself: No conserved phenylalanine or tryptophan is present at the end of the CDR3, so a read error is the likely explanation. The limits of the CDR3 on the DNA are not certain, so only TCRdb's listed CDR3 is given. The chain uses TRBV6-2 or TRBV6-3 and TRBJ2-2; the DNA was not used to check the table's D call, TRBD2. A total of 14 residues make up the CDR3, ends included. The V gene's germline CDR1 is MNHEY and CDR2 SVGEGT. The CDR3 spells CATSRQLAGVPGVS.

This clonotype was counted ten times or more. The rearrangement joins TRBV11-3 to TRBJ2-3; no definite D call. The ends were cut back, 5 bases at V and 7 bases at J, with 10 bases in the middle. The CDR3 spans 12 residues. Germline CDR1 SGHNT, CDR2 YENEEA. The CDR3 bases are TGTGCCAGCAGCCCGTCGTTGTATACGCAGTATTTT. Translated: CASSPSLYTQYF.